Following are 12 T cell receptor beta chains from one sample sequenced in a study of circulating CD8 cells and anti-PD-1 response in melanoma. Sorting of live CD3+CD8+TCRalphabeta+ cells by PD-1 and/or TIGIT gave four subsets. Using around 14 ng of total RNA, TCR libraries were made with the QIAseq Immune Repertoire TCR panel. One entry per CDR3 protein results from TCRdb running MiXCR on the reads. The sample carries approximately 500 distinct CDR3 sequences, around 10% recorded once. Sample: CD8+ T cells from PBMCs, taken at baseline or after one month of anti-PD-1 therapy (not recorded which). These receptors originate from a human donor with melanoma.

This chain joins TRBV7-2 and TRBJ2-1; D tentatively fits TRBD1 or TRBD2 (5 bases each). The germline V and J ends were trimmed by 5 bases and 5 bases, with 16 bases remaining between them. In germline, CDR1 is SGHTA, CDR2 FQGNSA. This CDR3 spans 15 amino acids. CDR3 amino acids: CASSPDPGTHNEQFF. CDR3 DNA sequence: TGTGCCAGCAGCCCGGATCCCGGGACGCACAATGAGCAGTTCTTC.

This clonotype ranks as large. The chain joins TRBV2 to TRBJ1-6; D not certain. Germline V gives CDR1 SNHLY, CDR2 FYNNEI. Trimming stripped 2 bases from V and 0 bases from J, with 8 bases between. The CDR3 length is 16 residues. The CDR3 sequence is CASSESRSSYNSPLHF. The CDR3 DNA sequence: TGTGCCAGCAGTGAAAGTAGGAGCTCCTATAATTCACCCCTCCACTTT.

To note about this clonotype: This may stem from a read error, because a much larger clone lies one nucleotide away. V is TRBV19 and J is TRBJ1-3, with D tentatively TRBD1 (5 bases). Germline V gene lookup returns CDR1 LNHDA and CDR2 SQIVND (reference sequence). V was trimmed by 7 bases and J by 8 bases, leaving 12 bases between them. The CDR3 has 12 residues. DNA for the CDR3: TGTGCCAGTACCCGTGTGGGGGACACCATATATTTT. Residues: CASTRVGDTIYF.

This clonotype is medium-sized by share. The CDR3 DNA follows: TGTGCCAGGGACAGGGGAGAAGGGACTGAAGCTTTCTTT. Its protein product is CARDRGEGTEAFF. The J gene is TRBJ1-1, the V gene TRBV2, with TRBD1 matching 9 bases. Germline V gives CDR1 SNHLY, CDR2 FYNNEI. With 9 bases clipped from V and 5 bases from J, the junction kept 7 bases outside the gene matches. The CDR3 runs to 13 residues. The entire variable domain, with the rest obtained from reference TRBV2 and TRBJ1-1, is as follows: EPEVTQTPSHQVTQMGQEVILRCVPISNHLYFYWYRQILGQKVEFLVSFYNNEISEKSEIFDDQFSVERPDGSNFTLKIRSTKLEDSAMYFCARDRGEGTEAFFGQGTRLTVV.

In its sample, this clonotype is hyperexpanded. The J gene is TRBJ1-1, the V gene TRBV7-3; 9 positions match TRBD1. Per germline, CDR1 SGHTA and CDR2 FQGTGA. The CDR3 is 15 residues long. The J segment lost 4 bases and the V segment lost 5 bases, leaving 8 bases of the junction unmatched. This chain's CDR3 is CASSIGTGLSTEAFF. In DNA form, the CDR3 reads TGTGCCAGCAGCATCGGGACAGGGTTGAGCACTGAAGCTTTCTTT.

Within the sample, this clonotype is medium-sized. The genes are TRBV19 and TRBJ1-1; D is perhaps TRBD1 (6 bases). CDR3 size: 14 residues. CDR1 is LNHDA and CDR2 is SQIVND in the germline V gene (reference sequence). With 9 bases removed from V and 4 bases from J, the gap between germline ends came to 18 bases. The CDR3 DNA follows: TGTGCCAGCTTCCTTGGGGGGGCTGGCACTGAAGCTTTCTTT. Protein: CASFLGGAGTEAFF.

By frequency in the sample, this clonotype is large. The chain joins TRBV12-3 or TRBV12-4 to TRBJ1-5; possible D gene TRBD1, 5 bases. Between the trimmed V and J ends, which lost 6 bases and 5 bases, there was a span of 14 bases. CDR3 length: 14 residues. For the CDR3, the DNA is TGTGCCAGCAGCCGTGGACACAATCATCAGCCCCAGCATTTT. Protein product: CASSRGHNHQPQHF.

This clonotype is termed medium-sized (0.01 to 0.1%). The chain couples TRBV29-1 to TRBJ1-2, with 10 bases aligning to TRBD1. V shed 2 bases, J shed 7 bases, and the junction held 16 bases outside the gene matches. Germline-derived CDR1 and CDR2 are SQVTM and ANQGSEA. This CDR3 has 17 residues. Written as DNA, the CDR3 is TGCAGCGTTGAATTTACCGGGACAGGGGAGGGAGTGAGTGGCTACACCTTC. This gives the protein CSVEFTGTGEGVSGYTF.

By sample share, this clonotype is large. V is TRBV29-1 and J is TRBJ2-5; D possibly corresponds to TRBD1 (5 bases). Trimming shortened V by 6 bases and J by 2 bases, and 13 bases separated the two germline ends. The germline V gene has CDR1 SQVTM and CDR2 ANQGSEA. This CDR3 has 13 residues. The CDR3 DNA follows: TGCAGCGTCCCTTTAGGGGCGCAAGAGACCCAGTACTTC. Encoded protein: CSVPLGAQETQYF. Looking up the rest from reference TRBV29-1 and TRBJ2-5 gives the full variable domain: SAVISQKPSRDICQRGTSLTIQCQVDSQVTMMFWYRQQPGQSLTLIATANQGSEATYESGFVIDKFPISRPNLTFSTLTVSNMSPEDSSIYLCSVPLGAQETQYFGPGTRLLVL.

In regard to this clonotype: A read error is likely here: a far larger clone is one base away. The chain carries TRBV12-5 and TRBJ2-4; TRBD1 matches 9 bases. Germline-derived CDR1 and CDR2 are LGHNT and FRNRAP. The CDR3 contains 15 residues. J gave up 13 bases and V 6 bases, and 16 bases lay outside the gene matches. For the CDR3, the DNA is TGTGCTAGTGGCCCGGGACAGGGATTCCGCAATGAGCAGTACTTC. Protein sequence: CASGPGQGFRNEQYF.

Within the sample, this clonotype is large (0.1 to 1%). V usage is TRBV29-1 and J usage is TRBJ2-7; 8 nucleotides match TRBD1. The CDR3 spans 13 residues. Germline V lookup: CDR1 SQVTM, CDR2 ANQGSEA. V was clipped by 7 bases and J by 3 bases; unmatched bases: 8. This chain's CDR3 is CSATDRDLYEQYF. The CDR3, as DNA: TGCAGCGCCACGGACAGGGACCTCTACGAGCAGTACTTC.

The chain carries TRBV28 and TRBJ1-5, with TRBD1 identical over 9 bases. The CDR3 totals 14 residues. CDR1 MDHEN and CDR2 SYDVKM come from the germline V gene. Losses at the gene ends were 8 bases for V and 3 bases for J; bases not matched to a gene: 5. CDR3 in amino acids: CASSGTGNNQPQHF. The CDR3 DNA sequence: TGTGCCAGCTCCGGGACAGGGAACAATCAGCCCCAGCATTTT. Together with reference TRBV28 and TRBJ1-5, the CDR3 gives the full variable domain: DVKVTQSSRYLVKRTGEKVFLECVQDMDHENMFWYRQDPGLGLRLIYFSYDVKMKEKGDIPEGYSVSREKKERFSLILESASTNQTSMYLCASSGTGNNQPQHFGDGTRLSIL.